This T cell receptor beta chain comes out of a study of T cell responses to AZD1222 COVID-19 vaccine. General study results and limits: Repertoires were obtained solely post-peak T cell response.

The method was immunoSEQ multiplex PCR; TCRdb's version includes in-frame clones alone and lacks a portion of them. Of under 150,000 clones listed, about 90% are singletons. As for this clone: Its target is not known.

Germline loops: CDR1 LNHDA, CDR2 SQIVND (reference sequence). CDR3 length: 19 amino acids. J lost 0 bases, V lost 5 bases, and 17 bases had no gene match. This sample comprised peripheral blood, obtained 28 days after the second AZD1222 dose. The receptor's source is an adult who received the AZD1222 COVID-19 vaccine. V usage is TRBV19 and J usage is TRBJ2-3; TRBD2 aligns across 7 bases. The DNA of the CDR3 is TGTGCCAGTAGTGCCCCCAGCGGGGCCATCTCCAGGAGCACAGATACGCAGTATTTT. This sequence encodes CASSAPSGAISRSTDTQYF.